In this sample, the clone carrying this TCR beta chain turned up many times. Unique molecular identifiers were incorporated when the TCRbeta library was constructed. TCRdb recomputed calls from the PCR reads with MiXCR, one row per CDR3 protein. Of about 110,000 distinct CDR3 sequences in the sample, approximately 10% are singletons; the top ten hold 6.5% to 9.5%. This sample is part of a study of T-cell reconstitution after alpha-beta-depleted transplantation in children. CDR1 and CDR2 (germline): SGHAT, FQNNGV. With V trimmed by 1 base and J by 6 bases, 8 bases remained unmatched. The CDR3 has 16 amino acids.

The origin of this receptor is a human donor who donated a stem cell graft to a child with acute lymphoblastic leukemia. V gene TRBV11-2 combines with J gene TRBJ2-3, with 9 bases lining up with TRBD1. Sequenced material: PBMCs from the stem cell graft donor, taken from the stem cell graft. The CDR3 sequence: CASSLGLTGGVDTQYF. For the CDR3, the DNA is TGTGCCAGCAGCTTAGGTCTGACAGGGGGAGTGGATACGCAGTATTTT.